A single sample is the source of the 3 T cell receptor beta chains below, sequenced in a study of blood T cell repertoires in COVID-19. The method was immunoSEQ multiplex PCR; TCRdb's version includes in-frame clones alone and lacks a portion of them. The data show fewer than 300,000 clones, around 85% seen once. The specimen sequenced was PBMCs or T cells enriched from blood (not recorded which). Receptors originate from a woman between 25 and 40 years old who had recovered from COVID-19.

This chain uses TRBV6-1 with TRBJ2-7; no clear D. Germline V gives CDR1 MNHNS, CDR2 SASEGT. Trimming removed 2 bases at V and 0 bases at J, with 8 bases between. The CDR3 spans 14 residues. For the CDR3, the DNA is TGTGCCAGCAGTGAAATGTCTAGCTCCTACGAGCAGTACTTC. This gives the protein CASSEMSSSYEQYF.

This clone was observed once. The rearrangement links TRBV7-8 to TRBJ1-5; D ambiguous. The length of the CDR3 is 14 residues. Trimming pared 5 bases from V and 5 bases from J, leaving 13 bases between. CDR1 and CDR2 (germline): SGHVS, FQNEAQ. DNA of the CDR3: TGTGCCAGCAGCGCGGGGTACACCGATCAGCCCCAGCATTTT. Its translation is CASSAGYTDQPQHF.

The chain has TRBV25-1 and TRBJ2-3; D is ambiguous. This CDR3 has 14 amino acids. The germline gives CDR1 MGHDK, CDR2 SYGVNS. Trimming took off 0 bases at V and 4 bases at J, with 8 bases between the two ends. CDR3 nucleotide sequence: TGTGCCAGCAGTGAATATTTTCGGGCAGATACGCAGTATTTT. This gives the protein CASSEYFRADTQYF.